These T cell receptor beta chains were read from a single sample in a study of radiation and T cells in renal cell carcinoma. The repertoire was sequenced with immunoSEQ multiplex PCR; TCRdb's copy has only in-frame clones and lacks some. The sample consists of 100,000 to 150,000 clones, around 90% of them appearing once. Source: blood, taken from a patient whose treatment included radiotherapy and nephrectomy. The source of these receptors is a woman in her seventies with renal cell carcinoma. The CDR3 runs from the conserved cysteine through the conserved F or W. Fields, in order: CDR3 protein, CDR3 DNA, D gene, J gene, clone size, V gene. The D gene is left open where the match is weak. Clone size is stated in some rows and not others, as once, few, many or a class when expanded.

CDR3 protein: CASTGGVDQPQHF
CDR3 DNA: TGTGCCAGCACCGGGGGGGTGGATCAGCCCCAGCATTTT
D gene: -
J gene: TRBJ1-5
clone size: -
V gene: TRBV18

CDR3 protein: CAISRGGGTDTQYF
CDR3 DNA: TGTGCCATCAGCAGGGGGGGAGGCACAGATACGCAGTATTTT
D gene: -
J gene: TRBJ2-3
clone size: -
V gene: TRBV10-3

CDR3 protein: CASSSGGTGGTQPQHF
CDR3 DNA: TGTGCCAGCAGCTCGGGCGGGACAGGGGGCACTCAGCCCCAGCATTTT
D gene: TRBD1
J gene: TRBJ1-5
clone size: once
V gene: TRBV5-6

CDR3 protein: CAWSALMDTQYF
CDR3 DNA: TGTGCCTGGAGTGCGCTTATGGATACGCAGTATTTT
D gene: -
J gene: TRBJ2-3
clone size: -
V gene: TRBV30

CDR3 protein: CAWSLGGSKNQPQHF
CDR3 DNA: TGTGCCTGGAGTTTGGGGGGTAGCAAGAATCAGCCCCAGCATTTT
D gene: -
J gene: TRBJ1-5
clone size: -
V gene: TRBV30

CDR3 protein: CASSLGRNYEQYF
CDR3 DNA: TGTGCCAGCAGCTTGGGGAGAAACTACGAGCAGTACTTC
D gene: -
J gene: TRBJ2-7
clone size: -
V gene: TRBV13

CDR3 protein: CASSYWGETQYF
CDR3 DNA: TGTGCCAGCAGTTACTGGGGAGAGACCCAGTACTTC
D gene: -
J gene: TRBJ2-5
clone size: -
V gene: TRBV7-6

CDR3 protein: CASSPGTALYEQYF
CDR3 DNA: TGTGCCAGCAGCCCCGGGACGGCCCTCTACGAGCAGTACTTC
D gene: -
J gene: TRBJ2-7
clone size: -
V gene: TRBV5-4

CDR3 protein: CASSLGQANYGYTF
CDR3 DNA: TGTGCCAGCAGCTTAGGACAGGCTAACTATGGCTACACCTTC
D gene: TRBD1
J gene: TRBJ1-2
clone size: -
V gene: TRBV5-4

CDR3 protein: CASSEALKQGGYTF
CDR3 DNA: TGTGCCAGCAGTGAAGCGCTGAAACAGGGTGGCTACACCTTC
D gene: -
J gene: TRBJ1-2
clone size: -
V gene: TRBV2

CDR3 protein: CSATQYYGYTF
CDR3 DNA: TGCAGTGCTACACAGTACTATGGCTACACCTTC
D gene: -
J gene: TRBJ1-2
clone size: -
V gene: TRBV20-1

CDR3 protein: CASSLEGIDSPLHF
CDR3 DNA: TGCGCCAGCAGCTTGGAAGGGATTGATTCACCCCTCCACTTT
D gene: -
J gene: TRBJ1-6
clone size: -
V gene: TRBV5-1

CDR3 protein: CAWSLPFHSRYSPLHF
CDR3 DNA: TGTGCCTGGAGCCTACCCTTTCACAGCCGCTATTCACCCCTCCACTTT
D gene: -
J gene: TRBJ1-6
clone size: once
V gene: TRBV30

CDR3 protein: CASSQDPAGSSYNEQFF
CDR3 DNA: TGCGCCAGCAGCCAAGACCCGGCAGGCTCGTCCTACAATGAGCAGTTCTTC
D gene: -
J gene: TRBJ2-1
clone size: -
V gene: TRBV4-1